The source of this TCR beta chain is a study of radiotherapy plus CTLA-4 blockade in lung cancer. Sequencing was performed with immunoSEQ multiplex PCR; in TCRdb, only in-frame clones are kept and a portion is missing. Among over 75,000 clones listed, roughly 85% were seen once. The CDR3 is made up of 13 amino acids. The V segment lost 5 bases and the J segment 5 bases; nucleotides outside the gene matches: 4. Germline lookup yields CDR1 MRHNA and CDR2 SNTAGT. This clone was picked up a small number of times. The receptor's source is a human donor with non-small cell lung cancer who had stable disease on radiotherapy plus ipilimumab. The specimen comprised peripheral blood, sampled from a patient treated with radiotherapy plus ipilimumab. The chain carries TRBV6-4 and TRBJ1-1, with 8 bases matching TRBD1. The DNA of the CDR3 is TGTGCCAGCAGTCCGACAGGGGAAACTGAAGCTTTCTTT. Its translation: CASSPTGETEAFF.